This T cell receptor beta chain is drawn from a study of T cells after yellow fever vaccination. Study-level points and caveats: Contaminants from the bulk population, in the form of abundant clonotypes, could be found in FACS-sorted repertoires.

TCRdb used MiXCR to reprocess the 5' RACE reads, holding one entry per CDR3 protein. The data show about 220,000 distinct CDR3 sequences, with roughly 3% seen just once and around 3% held by the top ten. V lost 3 bases and J 0 bases, leaving 6 bases between the germline ends. The CDR3 runs to 14 residues. Germline CDR1 is KGHSH and CDR2 is LQKENI. This clonotype was seen only a few times. Its specificity is not known. The sequencing used CD4+ T cells sorted from PBMCs, collected 10 days after the yellow fever booster vaccination. This TCR was recovered from a man younger than 35 who received the YFV17D yellow fever vaccine. The chain employs TRBV18 and TRBJ1-3, with D uncertain. The CDR3 sequence is CASSPTASGNTIYF. DNA of the CDR3: TGTGCCAGCTCACCGACTGCCTCTGGAAACACCATATATTTT.